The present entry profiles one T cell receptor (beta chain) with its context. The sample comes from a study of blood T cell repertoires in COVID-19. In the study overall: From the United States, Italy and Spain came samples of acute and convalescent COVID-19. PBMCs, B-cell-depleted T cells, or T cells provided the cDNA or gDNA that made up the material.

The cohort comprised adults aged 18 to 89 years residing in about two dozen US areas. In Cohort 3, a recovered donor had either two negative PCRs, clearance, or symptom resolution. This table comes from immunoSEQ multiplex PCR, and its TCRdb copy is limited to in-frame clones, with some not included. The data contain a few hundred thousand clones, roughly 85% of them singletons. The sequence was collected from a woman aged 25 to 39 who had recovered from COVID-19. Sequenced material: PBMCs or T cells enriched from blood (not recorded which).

The CDR3 region has the DNA TGTGCCAGTAGCCTAGGGGGACAGGGCGGAGGGGAGCTGTTTTTT. Protein: CASSLGGQGGGELFF. The chain links TRBV19 to TRBJ2-2; 9 bases align to TRBD1. Germline V lookup: CDR1 LNHDA, CDR2 SQIVND (reference sequence). Unmatched junction bases numbered 10, after V lost 6 bases and J lost 8 bases. The CDR3 has 15 amino acids.